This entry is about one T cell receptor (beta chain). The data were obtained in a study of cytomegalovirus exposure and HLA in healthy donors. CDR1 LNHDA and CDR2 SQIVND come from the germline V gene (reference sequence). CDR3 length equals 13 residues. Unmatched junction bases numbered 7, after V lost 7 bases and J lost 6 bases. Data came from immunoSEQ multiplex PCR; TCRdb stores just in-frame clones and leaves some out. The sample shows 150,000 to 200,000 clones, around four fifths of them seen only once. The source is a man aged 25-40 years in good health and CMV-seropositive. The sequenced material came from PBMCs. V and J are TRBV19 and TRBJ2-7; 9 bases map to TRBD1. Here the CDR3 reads CASNRDRDSEQYF. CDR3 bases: TGTGCCAGTAATAGGGACAGGGATTCCGAGCAGTACTTC.